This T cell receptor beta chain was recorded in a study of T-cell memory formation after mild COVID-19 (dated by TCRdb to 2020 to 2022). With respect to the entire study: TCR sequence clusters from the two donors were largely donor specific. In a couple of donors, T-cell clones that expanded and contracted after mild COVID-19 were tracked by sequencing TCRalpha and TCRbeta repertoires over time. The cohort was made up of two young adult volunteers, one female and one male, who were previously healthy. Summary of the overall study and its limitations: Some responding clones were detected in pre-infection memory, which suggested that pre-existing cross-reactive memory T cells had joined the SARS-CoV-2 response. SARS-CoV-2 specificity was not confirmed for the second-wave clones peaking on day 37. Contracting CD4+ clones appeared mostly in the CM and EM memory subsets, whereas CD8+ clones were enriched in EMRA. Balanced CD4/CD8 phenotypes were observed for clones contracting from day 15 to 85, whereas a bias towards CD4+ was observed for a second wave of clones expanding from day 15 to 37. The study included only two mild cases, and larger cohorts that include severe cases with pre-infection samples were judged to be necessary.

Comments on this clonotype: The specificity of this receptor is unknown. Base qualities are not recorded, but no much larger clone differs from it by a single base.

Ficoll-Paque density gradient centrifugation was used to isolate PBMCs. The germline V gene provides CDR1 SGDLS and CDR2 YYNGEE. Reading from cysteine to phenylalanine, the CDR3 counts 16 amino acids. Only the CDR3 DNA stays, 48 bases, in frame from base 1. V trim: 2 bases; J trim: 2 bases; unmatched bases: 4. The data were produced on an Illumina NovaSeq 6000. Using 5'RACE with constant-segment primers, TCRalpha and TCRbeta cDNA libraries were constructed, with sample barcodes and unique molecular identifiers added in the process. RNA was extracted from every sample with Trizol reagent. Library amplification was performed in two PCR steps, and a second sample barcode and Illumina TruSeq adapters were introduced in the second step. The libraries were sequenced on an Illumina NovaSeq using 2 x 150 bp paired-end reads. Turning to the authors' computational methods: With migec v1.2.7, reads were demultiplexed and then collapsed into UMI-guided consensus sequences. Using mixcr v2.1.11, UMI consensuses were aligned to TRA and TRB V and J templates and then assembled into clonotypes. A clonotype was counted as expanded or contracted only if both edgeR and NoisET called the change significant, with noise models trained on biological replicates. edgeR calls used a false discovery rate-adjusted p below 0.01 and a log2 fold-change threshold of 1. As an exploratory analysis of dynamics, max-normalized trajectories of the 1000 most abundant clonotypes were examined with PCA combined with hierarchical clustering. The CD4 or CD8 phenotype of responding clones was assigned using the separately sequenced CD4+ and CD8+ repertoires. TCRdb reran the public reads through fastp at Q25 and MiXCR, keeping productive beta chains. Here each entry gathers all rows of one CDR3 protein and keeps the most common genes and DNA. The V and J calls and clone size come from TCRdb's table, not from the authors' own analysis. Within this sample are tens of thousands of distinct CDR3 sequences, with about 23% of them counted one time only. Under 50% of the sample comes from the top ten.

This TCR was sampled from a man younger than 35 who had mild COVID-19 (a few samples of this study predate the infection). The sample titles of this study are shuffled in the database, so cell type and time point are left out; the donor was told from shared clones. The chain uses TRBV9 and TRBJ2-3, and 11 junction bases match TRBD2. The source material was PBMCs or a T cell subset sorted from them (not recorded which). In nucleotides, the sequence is TGTGCCAGCAGCGTCGCTAGCGGGGGGAACACAGATACGCAGTATTTT. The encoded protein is CASSVASGGNTDTQYF.